This TCR beta chain was observed in a study of blood T cell repertoires in COVID-19. Overall study context: From T cells, B-cell-depleted T cells, or PBMCs came the material, which was cDNA or gDNA.

From germline, CDR1 is ENHRY and CDR2 SYGVKD. V was shortened by 3 bases and J by 6 bases, with 14 bases between the two germline ends. The CDR3 has 15 residues. TCRdb's copy holds only in-frame clones and misses some; the assay was immunoSEQ multiplex PCR. The sample shows about 190,000 clones, 84% of them seen only once. The sequenced material came from peripheral blood. The receptor was isolated from a man aged 25-45 years with active or convalescent COVID-19. V is TRBV10-3 and J is TRBJ2-2; D is perhaps TRBD2 (6 bases). This CDR3 is CAISEGGIGSGELFF. In DNA form, the CDR3 reads TGTGCCATCAGTGAAGGCGGGATCGGGTCCGGGGAGCTGTTTTTT.